A single sample gave rise to the 26 T cell receptor beta chains below, sequenced in a study of cytomegalovirus exposure and HLA in healthy donors. It was with 60 Vbeta and 13 Jbeta primers that the PCR ran. Repertoires were generated with immunoSEQ multiplex PCR, while TCRdb's copy carries only in-frame clones and drops some. The table includes 250,000 to 350,000 clones, 80% to 90% detected once. Sequencing used PBMCs. The receptors were sampled from a man aged 40-49 years in good health and CMV-seropositive.

This chain joins TRBV7-9 and TRBJ2-5, with a weak D call TRBD2 (6 bases). From germline, CDR1 is SEHNR and CDR2 FQNEAQ (reference sequence). V lost 5 bases and J 5 bases, leaving 18 bases between the germline ends. This CDR3 is 15 amino acids long. The CDR3 loop reads CASSLSGRGLETQYF. CDR3 DNA: TGTGCCAGCAGCCTGTCGGGTCGGGGGTTGGAGACCCAGTACTTC.

This sequence joins TRBV29-1 and TRBJ2-1; D is possibly TRBD2 (6 bases). The ends were cut back, 8 bases at V and 0 bases at J, with 20 bases in the middle. CDR1 SQVTM and CDR2 ANQGSEA come from the germline V gene. The CDR3 is 16 amino acids. As DNA, the CDR3 is TGCAGCTCCCTCCCCCTGGTGCGGGGCTCCTACAATGAGCAGTTCTTC. Translating gives CSSLPLVRGSYNEQFF.

The chain uses TRBV21-1 and TRBJ1-2; whether TRBD1, the table's D call, matches the DNA was not checked. TRBV21-1 has pseudogene status. The CDR3 has 14 amino acids. In nucleotides, the CDR3 is TGTGCCAGCAGGAGAACCAGGGGGTCCTATGGCTACACCTTC. This sequence encodes CASRRTRGSYGYTF.

The J gene is TRBJ2-7, the V gene TRBV7-6, with a tentative D call TRBD1 (6 bases). Trimming pared 2 bases from V and 2 bases from J, leaving 16 bases between. The length of the CDR3 is 16 residues. The germline V gene has CDR1 SGHVS and CDR2 FNYEAQ. Here the CDR3 DNA reads TGTGCCAGCAGCTTAAGTGGGTACAGGGCCCCCTACGAGCAGTACTTC. Protein product: CASSLSGYRAPYEQYF.

This chain uses TRBV2 with TRBJ2-5, with 10 bases matching TRBD2. V was pared by 8 bases and J by 1 base, with 19 bases of the junction left unmatched. The CDR3 has 19 amino acids. Germline lookup yields CDR1 SNHLY and CDR2 FYNNEI. CDR3 in amino acids: CASPLGGSPSGRVQETQYF. DNA of the CDR3: TGTGCCAGCCCGTTGGGGGGTTCACCCAGCGGGAGGGTCCAAGAGACCCAGTACTTC.

The chain combines TRBV2 with TRBJ2-1; 10 bases match TRBD1. The CDR3 loop spans 13 amino acids. V shed 7 bases and J 8 bases; nucleotides not matched to a gene: 5. The V gene's germline CDR1 is SNHLY and CDR2 FYNNEI. CDR3 bases: TGTGCCAGCATTGGACAGGGGGGCGATGAGCAGTTCTTC. The encoded protein is CASIGQGGDEQFF.

The chain joins TRBV7-9 to TRBJ2-4; the D gene is possibly TRBD2 (5 bases). The V end was cut by 4 bases, the J end by 0 bases, with 13 bases between. The CDR3 is made up of 16 amino acids. Germline V gene lookup returns CDR1 SEHNR and CDR2 FQNEAQ (reference sequence). Here the CDR3 reads CASSSARAGAKNIQYF. The CDR3 DNA reads TGTGCCAGCAGCTCAGCACGGGCGGGAGCCAAAAACATTCAGTACTTC.

V and J are TRBV5-1 and TRBJ1-1, with TRBD1 as a possible D gene (6 bases). This CDR3 has 14 amino acids. Trimming shortened V by 6 bases and J by 5 bases, and 17 bases separated the two germline ends. The germline V gene encodes CDR1 SGHRS and CDR2 YFSETQ. The CDR3 DNA reads TGCGCCAGCAAATGGTGGGGGGGCGAGACTGAAGCTTTCTTT. Residues: CASKWWGGETEAFF. The full variable domain, completed using reference TRBV5-1 and TRBJ1-1, is KAGVTQTPRYLIKTRGQQVTLSCSPISGHRSVSWYQQTPGQGLQFLFEYFSETQRNKGNFPGRFSGRQFSNSRSEMNVSTLELGDSALYLCASKWWGGETEAFFGQGTRLTVV.

The V and J genes are TRBV28 and TRBJ1-5; weak D call: TRBD1 (5 bases). V was cut by 5 bases and J by 6 bases, with 17 bases left in between. The germline V gene has CDR1 MDHEN and CDR2 SYDVKM. The CDR3 length is 15 residues. Here the CDR3 reads CASSKGDRVRQPQHF. CDR3 sequence (DNA): TGTGCCAGCAGTAAAGGGGATCGTGTCCGTCAGCCCCAGCATTTT. The full variable domain, rest sourced from reference TRBV28 and TRBJ1-5, is DVKVTQSSRYLVKRTGEKVFLECVQDMDHENMFWYRQDPGLGLRLIYFSYDVKMKEKGDIPEGYSVSREKKERFSLILESASTNQTSMYLCASSKGDRVRQPQHFGDGTRLSIL.

The rearrangement uses TRBV9 and TRBJ2-1; the match to TRBD1 covers 7 bases. Unmatched junction bases numbered 7, after V lost 0 bases and J lost 4 bases. Per the germline V gene, CDR1 is SGDLS and CDR2 is YYNGEE. The CDR3 extends over 16 amino acids. The CDR3 reads CASSVVLGGGYNEQFF. Here the CDR3 DNA reads TGTGCCAGCAGCGTAGTGTTAGGGGGCGGATACAATGAGCAGTTCTTC. The full variable domain, its missing parts supplied by reference TRBV9 and TRBJ2-1, is DSGVTQTPKHLITATGQRVTLRCSPRSGDLSVYWYQQSLDQGLQFLIQYYNGEERAKGNILERFSAQQFPDLHSELNLSSLELGDSALYFCASSVVLGGGYNEQFFGPGTRLTVL.

The rearrangement joins TRBV29-1 to TRBJ2-7, with 7 bases lining up with TRBD2. The CDR3 extends over 13 amino acids. CDR1 SQVTM and CDR2 ANQGSEA come from the germline V gene. Germline trimming cut 4 bases from V and 2 bases from J; bases unmatched to any gene: 5. CDR3 protein: CSVVETSTYEQYF. CDR3 coding DNA: TGCAGCGTTGTGGAGACTAGCACCTACGAGCAGTACTTC.

This sequence joins TRBV29-1 and TRBJ1-1, with D perhaps TRBD1 (6 bases). CDR1 is SQVTM and CDR2 is ANQGSEA in the germline V gene. The CDR3 covers 10 residues. The germline V and J ends were trimmed by 6 bases and 7 bases, with 9 bases remaining between them. In DNA, the CDR3 is TGCAGCGTGGGGACATATGAAGCTTTCTTT. Protein product: CSVGTYEAFF.

This clone was observed once. The chain's CDR3 is CASSPPGLLMGDTQYF. The CDR3 DNA sequence: TGTGCCAGCAGCCCCCCGGGACTCTTGATGGGAGATACGCAGTATTTT. The chain combines TRBV7-9 with TRBJ2-3; a weak D match, TRBD2 (6 bases). Deletions cut 5 bases from V and 5 bases from J, with 20 bases between. Germline assignment: CDR1 SEHNR and CDR2 FQNEAQ (reference sequence). CDR3 length: 16 amino acids.

This chain uses TRBV5-4 with TRBJ2-5, with TRBD2 matching 13 bases. Germline trimming cut 4 bases from V and 8 bases from J; bases unmatched to any gene: 8. This CDR3 is built from 15 residues. Germline CDR1 is SGHNT and CDR2 is YYREEE (reference sequence). The CDR3 reads CASSIGTSGKDTQYF. CDR3 nucleotides: TGTGCCAGCAGCATTGGGACTAGCGGGAAGGATACCCAGTACTTC.

This clone has just one count. The chain combines TRBV19 with TRBJ2-1; D not resolved. V shed 1 base and J shed 1 base, with 8 bases lying between them. The CDR3 totals 15 residues. The V gene's germline CDR1 is LNHDA and CDR2 SQIVND (reference sequence). Here the CDR3 DNA reads TGTGCCAGTAGTATAGTTGAGGTGTCCTACAATGAGCAGTTCTTC. This gives the protein CASSIVEVSYNEQFF.

This clone was seen only once. The genes are TRBV7-9 and TRBJ2-3, with 11 bases lining up with TRBD2. Germline lookup yields CDR1 SEHNR and CDR2 FQNEAQ (reference sequence). Trimming cost V 2 bases and J 2 bases; bases outside gene matches: 6. This CDR3 comprises 17 residues. As DNA, the CDR3 is TGTGCCAGCAGCTTAATGACTAGCGGGGAATACACAGATACGCAGTATTTT. Translating it yields CASSLMTSGEYTDTQYF.

The V and J genes are TRBV27 and TRBJ1-6, with TRBD1 as a possible D gene (6 bases). V gave up 8 bases and J gave up 4 bases, with 18 bases separating them. Germline CDR1 and CDR2: MNHEY and SMNVEV (reference sequence). This CDR3 comprises 16 residues. This CDR3 reads CASFPGGGFYNSPLHF. CDR3 sequence (DNA): TGTGCCAGCTTTCCGGGTGGGGGCTTTTATAATTCACCCCTCCACTTT.

The rearrangement links TRBV10-1 to TRBJ2-3, with 8 positions matching TRBD2. The CDR3 has 17 residues. V trimming: 0 bases; J trimming: 3 bases; junction bases outside the gene matches: 8. The germline CDR1 and CDR2 sequences are WNHNN and SYGVQD (reference sequence). In DNA, the CDR3 is TGCGCCAGCAGTGAGTCGCTGGGCACTAGCGGTACAGATACGCAGTATTTT. Translation: CASSESLGTSGTDTQYF.

This clone was observed a few times. CDR3 loop: CASSYRTGHNEKLFF. As DNA, the CDR3 is TGTGCCAGCAGTTACCGGACAGGCCATAATGAAAAACTGTTTTTT. The chain links TRBV6-5 to TRBJ1-4; TRBD1 aligns across 7 bases. The V gene's germline CDR1 is MNHEY and CDR2 SVGAGI. The V segment lost 2 bases and the J segment 4 bases; nucleotides outside the gene matches: 4. The CDR3 contains 15 residues.

V and J are TRBV27 and TRBJ2-5; 12 nucleotides align to TRBD2. Germline loops: CDR1 MNHEY, CDR2 SMNVEV (reference sequence). CDR3 length equals 14 residues. With V trimmed by 2 bases and J by 9 bases, 4 bases remained unmatched. CDR3 loop: CASSLRTSGAAQYF. As DNA, the CDR3 is TGTGCCAGCAGTTTAAGGACTAGCGGGGCGGCCCAGTACTTC.

This clone was counted a single time. The rearrangement links TRBV27 to TRBJ1-1, with TRBD1 matching over 8 bases. The germline V gene has CDR1 MNHEY and CDR2 SMNVEV (reference sequence). Trimming at V came to 5 bases and at J to 1 base, leaving 9 bases not matched to a gene. The CDR3 is 16 residues long. As DNA, the CDR3 is TGTGCCAGCAGTCTCCGGGACAGGAGGACGAACACTGAAGCTTTCTTT. Protein product: CASSLRDRRTNTEAFF.

The chain links TRBV4-1 to TRBJ2-5; D is undetermined. Germline loops: CDR1 MGHRA, CDR2 YSYEKL. Trimming took 1 base from V and 6 from J, leaving 12 bases between them. This CDR3 is 14 amino acids long. CDR3 protein: CASSQAVRIQTQYF. The CDR3 DNA reads as TGCGCCAGCAGCCAAGCAGTCAGGATACAGACCCAGTACTTC.

As DNA, the CDR3 is TGTGCCAGCAGCCTTGCGCCGGGACAGGTTAACTCCTACGAGCAGTACTTC. Translated, it gives CASSLAPGQVNSYEQYF. The chain recombines TRBV5-4 with TRBJ2-7; TRBD1 aligns across 8 bases. CDR1 and CDR2 (germline): SGHNT, YYREEE (reference sequence). V lost 4 bases, J lost 0 bases, and 12 bases stayed unmatched. This CDR3 has 17 amino acids.

This rearrangement joins TRBV4-1 to TRBJ2-1; the match to TRBD2 covers 8 bases. The CDR3 loop spans 18 amino acids. V was clipped by 2 bases and J by 5 bases; unmatched bases: 14. The V gene's germline CDR1 is MGHRA and CDR2 YSYEKL. For the CDR3, the DNA is TGCGCCAGCAGCCAACCGGGCCGCGGAGGGCGGGGGGACAATGAGCAGTTCTTC. This encodes CASSQPGRGGRGDNEQFF.

The chain recombines TRBV4-1 with TRBJ1-2, with 7 bases lining up with TRBD1. This CDR3 region has 16 residues. Germline V lookup: CDR1 MGHRA, CDR2 YSYEKL. Trimming cost V 4 bases and J 4 bases; bases outside gene matches: 12. Here the CDR3 DNA reads TGCGCCAGCAGCCCCGGAGGACAGGTTGATCTCTATGGCTACACCTTC. Protein product: CASSPGGQVDLYGYTF.

This clone was counted a few times. The V call is TRBV6-6, the J call TRBJ1-1; D is unresolved. The length of the CDR3 is 14 residues. The germline CDR1 and CDR2 sequences are MNHNY and SVGAGI (reference sequence). The ends were cut back, 2 bases at V and 5 bases at J, with 12 bases in the middle. The CDR3 bases are TGTGCCAGCAGTTACGCTTTGGGAGGGACTGAAGCTTTCTTT. It yields the protein CASSYALGGTEAFF.